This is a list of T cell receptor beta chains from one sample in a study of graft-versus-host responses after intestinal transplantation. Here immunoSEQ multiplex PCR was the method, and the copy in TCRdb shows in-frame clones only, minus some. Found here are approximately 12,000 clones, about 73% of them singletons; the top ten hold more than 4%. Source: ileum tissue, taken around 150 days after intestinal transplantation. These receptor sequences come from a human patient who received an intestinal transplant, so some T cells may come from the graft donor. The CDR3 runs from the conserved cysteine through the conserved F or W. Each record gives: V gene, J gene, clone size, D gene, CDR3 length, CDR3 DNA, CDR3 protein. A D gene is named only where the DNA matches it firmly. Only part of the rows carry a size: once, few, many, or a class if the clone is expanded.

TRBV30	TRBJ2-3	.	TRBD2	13	TGTGCCTGGAGTTTCGCGGCTAGCGGTACGCAGTATTTT	CAWSFAASGTQYF
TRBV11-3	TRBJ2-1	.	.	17	TGTGCCAGCGGAGCCCCCTTAAGGGGGGGGGCCTACAATGAGCAGTTCTTC	CASGAPLRGGAYNEQFF
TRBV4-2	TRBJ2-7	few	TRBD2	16	TGTGCCAGCAGCCAATCATCCCTAGTAGCGGGGTACGAGCAGTACTTC	CASSQSSLVAGYEQYF
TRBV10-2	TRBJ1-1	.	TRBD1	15	TGCGCCAGCAGTGAGCCTACAGGGGCGCGCACTGAAGCTTTCTTT	CASSEPTGARTEAFF
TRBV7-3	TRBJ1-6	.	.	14	TGTGCCAGCAGCCCAGGCTCCTATAATTCACCCCTCCACTTT	CASSPGSYNSPLHF
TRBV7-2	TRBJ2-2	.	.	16	TGTGCCAGCAGCTTAGGGCCCCAGGGTCGGGGGGCGGAGCTGTTTTTT	CASSLGPQGRGAELFF
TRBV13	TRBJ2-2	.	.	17	TGTGCCAGCAGCCAAACTCGCGGGCGTTCGAACACCGGGGAGCTGTTTTTT	CASSQTRGRSNTGELFF
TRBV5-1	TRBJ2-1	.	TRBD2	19	TGCGCCAGCAGCTTGACTAGCGGGGGGGAGGTATTGTGCAACAATGAGCAGTTCTTC	CASSLTSGGEVLCNNEQFF
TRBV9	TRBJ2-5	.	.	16	TGTGCCAGCAGCGCCGAAGGGGCGGGGGCACAAGAGACCCAGTACTTC	CASSAEGAGAQETQYF
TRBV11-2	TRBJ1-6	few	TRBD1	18	TGTGCCAGCAGCTTAGAGGGGTACAGGGGAAGCGCTGACTCACCCCTCCACTTT	CASSLEGYRGSADSPLHF
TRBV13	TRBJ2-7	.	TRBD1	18	TGTGCCAGCAGCAACCACGGGACAGGGGATATAATTTCCTACGAGCAGTACTTC	CASSNHGTGDIISYEQYF
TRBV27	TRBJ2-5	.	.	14	TGTGCCAGCAGTCAATGGTGGCCAGAAGAGACCCAGTACTTC	CASSQWWPEETQYF
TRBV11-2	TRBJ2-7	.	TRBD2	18	TGTGCCAGCAGCCCAACGAGGACTAACGGGGGGTTCTTGTACGAGCAGTACTTC	CASSPTRTNGGFLYEQYF
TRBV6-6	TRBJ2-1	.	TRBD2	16	TGTGCCAGCAGTTACTTAGCGGGAGACACCTACAATGAGCAGTTCTTC	CASSYLAGDTYNEQFF
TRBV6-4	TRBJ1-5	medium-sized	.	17	TGTGCCAGCAGTGACGACAGAACACTACCTAGCAATCAGCCCCAGCATTTT	CASSDDRTLPSNQPQHF
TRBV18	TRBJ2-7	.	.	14	TGTGCCAGCTCACCCGCGACAGTTTCCTACGAGCAGTACTTC	CASSPATVSYEQYF
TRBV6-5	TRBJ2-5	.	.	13	TGTGCCAGCAGGGGGAGTAGCCGGGAGACCCAGTACTTC	CASRGSSRETQYF
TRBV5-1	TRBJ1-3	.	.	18	TGCGCCAGCAGCTTGGCCCCGGACGGGGAGAGCTCTGGAAACACCATATATTTT	CASSLAPDGESSGNTIYF
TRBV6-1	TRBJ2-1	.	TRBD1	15	TGTGCCAGCAGGTTGCAGACAGGGGGTTCGGCGGAGCAGTTCTTC	CASRLQTGGSAEQFF
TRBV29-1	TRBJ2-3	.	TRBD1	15	TGCAGCGTGACCACAGGGGGCGGCCTCACAGATACGCAGTATTTT	CSVTTGGGLTDTQYF
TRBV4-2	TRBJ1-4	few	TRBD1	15	TGTGCCAGAAGCCCCGGGGACAGGGGGCAAGAAAAACTGTTTTTT	CARSPGDRGQEKLFF
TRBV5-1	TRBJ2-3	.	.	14	TGCGCCAGCATCCGGGACTTCACGACAGATACGCAGTATTTT	CASIRDFTTDTQYF
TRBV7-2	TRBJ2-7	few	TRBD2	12	TGTGCCAGCAGCCGGGAGGCCCACGAGCAGTACTTC	CASSREAHEQYF
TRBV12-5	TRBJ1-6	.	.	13	TGTGCTTCTAGGGGCTCCTATAATTCACCCCTCCACTTT	CASRGSYNSPLHF
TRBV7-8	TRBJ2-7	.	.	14	TGTGCCAGCAGCTTAGCGTTTTCTTGGGCGAGCCCGTACTTC	CASSLAFSWASPYF
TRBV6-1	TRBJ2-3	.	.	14	TGTGCCAGCAGTCCGGGATCAAGCACAGATACGCAGTATTTT	CASSPGSSTDTQYF
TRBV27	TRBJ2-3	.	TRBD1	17	TGTGCCAGCAGTTTCGGTATACGGGGACAGGGGACAGATACGCAGTATTTT	CASSFGIRGQGTDTQYF
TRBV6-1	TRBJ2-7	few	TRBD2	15	TGTGCCAGCAGTGAAGAGGGAGCGGGAGGATCCGAGCAGTACTTC	CASSEEGAGGSEQYF
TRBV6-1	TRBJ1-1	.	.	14	TGTGCCAGCAGTGAAGCCGGGATGAACACTGAAGCTTTCTTT	CASSEAGMNTEAFF
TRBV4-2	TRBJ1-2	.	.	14	TGTGCCAGCAGCCAAGGGGCGATCCTCTATGGCTACACCTTC	CASSQGAILYGYTF
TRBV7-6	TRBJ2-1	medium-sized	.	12	TGTGCCAGCAGCTTGGGGGCCAATGAGCAGTTCTTC	CASSLGANEQFF
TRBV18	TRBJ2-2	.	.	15	TGTGCCAGCTCACAAGAATTACTGAACACCGGGGAGCTGTTTTTT	CASSQELLNTGELFF
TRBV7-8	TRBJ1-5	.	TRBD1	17	TGTGCCAGCAGCCCCCTAGGGACAGGCAGAAGCAATCAGCCCCAGCATTTT	CASSPLGTGRSNQPQHF
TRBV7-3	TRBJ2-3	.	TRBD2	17	TGTGCCAGCAGCTTAACCTGGACTAGCCCAGACACAGATACGCAGTATTTT	CASSLTWTSPDTDTQYF
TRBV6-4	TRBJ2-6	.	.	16	TGTGCCAGCAGTGACACAGCCTTCTCTGGGGCCAACGTCCTGACTTTC	CASSDTAFSGANVLTF
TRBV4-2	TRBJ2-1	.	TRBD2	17	TGTGCCAGCAGCCACGAACCAAGCGGGAGCTCCTACAATGAGCAGTTCTTC	CASSHEPSGSSYNEQFF
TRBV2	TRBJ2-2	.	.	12	TGTGCCAGCACCCCGTACACCGGGGAGCTGTTTTTT	CASTPYTGELFF
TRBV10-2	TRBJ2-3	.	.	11	TGCGCCAGCAAGGCAGGAGATACGCAGTATTTT	CASKAGDTQYF
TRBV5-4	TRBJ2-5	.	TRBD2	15	TGTGCCAGCAGCTTGGGGTCGGGGGGGGACGAGACCCAGTACTTC	CASSLGSGGDETQYF
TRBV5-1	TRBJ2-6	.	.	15	TGCGCCAGCAGCTTAAACCTAGGAGGGGCCAACGTCCTGACTTTC	CASSLNLGGANVLTF
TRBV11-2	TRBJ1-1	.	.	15	TGTGCCAGCAGCTCGAGACTGGGGGGAGGGACTGAAGCTTTCTTT	CASSSRLGGGTEAFF
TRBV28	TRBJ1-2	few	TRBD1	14	TGTGCCAGCAGGGGGGACAGGGGATTGGGTGGCTACACCTTC	CASRGDRGLGGYTF
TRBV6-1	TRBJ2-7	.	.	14	TGTGCCAGCAGTGATCGGGGAAGCTCCTACGAGCAGTACTTC	CASSDRGSSYEQYF
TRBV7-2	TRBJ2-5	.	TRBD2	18	TGTGCCAGCAGCTTAGACGTGACTAGCGGGAGGGCCTTAGAGACCCAGTACTTC	CASSLDVTSGRALETQYF
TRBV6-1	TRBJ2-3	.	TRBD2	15	TGTGCCACCATCCTAGCGGGGGGGATGACAGATACGCAGTATTTT	CATILAGGMTDTQYF
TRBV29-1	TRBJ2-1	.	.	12	TGCAGCGGTGGCAGGGTATCCGGGGAGCAGTTCTTC	CSGGRVSGEQFF
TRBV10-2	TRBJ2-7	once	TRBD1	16	TGCGCCAGCAGTGAGTCGGGGACAGGGGTTCCCTACGAGCAGTACTTC	CASSESGTGVPYEQYF
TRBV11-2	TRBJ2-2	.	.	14	TGTGCCAGCAGCTTAGGCGCCTTAACCGGGGAGCTGTTTTTT	CASSLGALTGELFF